Listed below are T cell receptor beta chains from one sample, sequenced in a study of CD8+CD57+ T cells in acquired aplastic anemia. TCRdb reprocessed the reads with MiXCR, giving one entry per CDR3 protein. This table holds 150,000 or so distinct CDR3 sequences, 55% to 75% found once. The sample comprised sorted CD4+, CD8+, or CD8+CD57+ T cells (not recorded which) from PBMCs. The receptors were gathered from a human donor in good health. Both conserved end residues are part of each CDR3. D genes are given only for firm matches. Rows give clone size only sometimes, using once, few, many, or a class for an expanded clone.

. | TRBJ2-3 | TRBV7-7 | . | TGTGCTAGCAGCTTAGAAGGGCGGAGCGATACGCAGTATTTT | CASSLEGRSDTQYF
many | TRBJ2-7 | TRBV27 | . | TGTGCCAGCAGTTTTGCGGGACAGACCTACGAGCAGTACTTC | CASSFAGQTYEQYF
many | TRBJ2-3 | TRBV25-1 | TRBD2 | TGTGCCAGCAGTGAATCGGGACTAGCGGTGACAGATACGCAGTATTTT | CASSESGLAVTDTQYF
many | TRBJ2-2 | TRBV20-1 | . | TGCAGTGCTAGAAGCCTCCGGGATCTTGACGAGGAGAGCACCGGGGAGCTGTTTTTT | CSARSLRDLDEESTGELFF
many | TRBJ2-7 | TRBV13 | TRBD2 | TGTGCCAGCAGCCCCCACGGGGGGAGCTACGAGCAGTACTTC | CASSPHGGSYEQYF
. | TRBJ1-1 | TRBV20-1 | TRBD1 | TGCAGTGCTAGAGCGGGGGACAGGAACACTGAAGCTTTCTTT | CSARAGDRNTEAFF
. | TRBJ2-7 | TRBV2 | . | TGCGCCAGCAGTGCAGAGTACGAGCAGTACTTC | CASSAEYEQYF
once | TRBJ1-1 | TRBV25-1 | . | TGTGCCAGCAGCCCGGGGAGAACTGAAGCTTTCTTT | CASSPGRTEAFF
once | TRBJ2-6 | TRBV4-1 | . | TGCGCCAGCAGCCAAGATCGGGGCTCTGGGGCCAACGTCCTGACTTTC | CASSQDRGSGANVLTF
. | TRBJ2-5 | TRBV7-9 | . | TGTGCCAGCAGTCTTAGGAACAGCCAAGAGACCCAGTACTTC | CASSLRNSQETQYF
. | TRBJ2-1 | TRBV20-1 | TRBD2 | TGCAGTGCTAGAAGACTAGCGGATTCCTACAATGAGCAGTTCTTC | CSARRLADSYNEQFF
. | TRBJ2-7 | TRBV12-3/TRBV12-4 | TRBD1 | TGTGCCAGCAGTCACAGGGGGTTGGCCTACGAGCAGTACTTC | CASSHRGLAYEQYF
many | TRBJ2-1 | TRBV14 | TRBD2 | TGTGCCAGCAGCCAAGATTCTAGCGGGAGCGCCTACAATGAGCAGTTCTTC | CASSQDSSGSAYNEQFF
few | TRBJ2-1 | TRBV24-1 | TRBD1 | TGTGCCACCAGTGAACCGGGACAGGGGGCTTACAATGAGCAGTTCTTC | CATSEPGQGAYNEQFF
. | TRBJ1-1 | TRBV28 | . | TGTGCCAGCAGTTTTGCGGGGACTGAAGCTTTCTTT | CASSFAGTEAFF
. | TRBJ2-7 | TRBV6-6 | TRBD2 | TGTGCCAGCAGTCACGTACTAGCGGGGGCCACCAATTACGAGCAGTACTTC | CASSHVLAGATNYEQYF
. | TRBJ1-2 | TRBV6-5 | . | TGTGCCAGCAGTTACGATGGGACACCCGGAGGAAACTATGGCTACACCTTC | CASSYDGTPGGNYGYTF
. | TRBJ2-7 | TRBV6-4 | TRBD2 | TGTGCCAGCAGTGACGGGCGGGGGAGGCAGTACTTC | CASSDGRGRQYF
. | TRBJ2-1 | TRBV15 | TRBD1 | TGTGCCACCAGCAGAGGATCCTTTGGGACAGTAGACTACAATGAGCAGTTCTTC | CATSRGSFGTVDYNEQFF
many | TRBJ2-3 | TRBV11-3 | . | TGTGCCAGCAAGGAGGGGAAGGGAAGGGTAGAAGATACGCAGTATTTT | CASKEGKGRVEDTQYF
. | TRBJ2-7 | TRBV20-1 | TRBD1 | TGCAGTGCAAGATCCGGGACAGCGCTCTACGAGCAGTACTTC | CSARSGTALYEQYF
. | TRBJ1-5 | TRBV7-9 | . | TGTGCCAGCAGCTTAGGGGCAGGGCATGATCAGCCCCAGCATTTT | CASSLGAGHDQPQHF
. | TRBJ2-5 | TRBV7-8 | TRBD2 | TGTGCCGTAGAGGGGGGCGGGAGGGCCCGTGAGACCCAGTACTTC | CAVEGGGRARETQYF
. | TRBJ2-5 | TRBV6-5 | . | TGTGCCAGCAGGCAGTCGGGGCTCCTAGAGACCCGGTACTTC | CASRQSGLLETRYF